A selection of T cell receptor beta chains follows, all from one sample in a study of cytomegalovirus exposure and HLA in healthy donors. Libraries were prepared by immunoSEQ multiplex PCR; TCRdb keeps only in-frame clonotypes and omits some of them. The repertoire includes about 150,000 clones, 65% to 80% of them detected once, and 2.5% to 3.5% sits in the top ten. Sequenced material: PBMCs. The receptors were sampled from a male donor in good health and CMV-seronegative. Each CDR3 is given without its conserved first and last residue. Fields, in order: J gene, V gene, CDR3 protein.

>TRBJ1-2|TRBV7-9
SSSPLIGTGLGYT
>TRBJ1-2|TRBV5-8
ASSLGTGGGYT
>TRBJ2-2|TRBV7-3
ASSRGQKNTGELF
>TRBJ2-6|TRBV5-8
ASSRGGLAGPGGANVLT
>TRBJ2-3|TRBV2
ASSPRGGRGTDTQY
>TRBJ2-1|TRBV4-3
ASSQVNSYNEQF
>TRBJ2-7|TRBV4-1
ASSQGRFGTSAYEQY
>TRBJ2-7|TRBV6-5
ASSRGSEQY
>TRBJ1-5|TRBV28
ASFRDRGVLGNQPQH
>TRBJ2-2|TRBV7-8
ASSPGGGELF
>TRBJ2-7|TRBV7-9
ASSPLGGDEQY
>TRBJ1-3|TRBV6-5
ASTFRGGNTIY
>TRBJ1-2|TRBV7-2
ASSLVGQGWGYT
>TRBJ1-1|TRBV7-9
ASSQGGGTVNTEAF
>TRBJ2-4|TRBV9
ASSGPGVMGENIQY
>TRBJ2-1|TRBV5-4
ASSSRQGGNEQF
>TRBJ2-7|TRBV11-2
ASSFEGEEQY
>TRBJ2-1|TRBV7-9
ASSFDPLAGDLNEQF
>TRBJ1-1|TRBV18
ASSSLTVEMNTEAF
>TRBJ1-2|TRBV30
AWNRGGVGGYT
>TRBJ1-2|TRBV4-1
ASSQLDSGIGHT
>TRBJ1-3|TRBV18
ASSPLKGALSGNTIY
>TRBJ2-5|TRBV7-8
ASSLVTGTRRAQY
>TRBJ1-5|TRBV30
AWSVQGGQPQH
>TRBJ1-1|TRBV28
ASSLAATNTEAF
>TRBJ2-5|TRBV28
ASSLLFSQETQY
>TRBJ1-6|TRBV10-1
ASSETPGRKDSPLH
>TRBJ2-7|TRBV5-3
ARGVPSGITYEQY